This TCR beta chain was recovered during a study of regulatory T cells in long-lasting Graves disease. The wider study: Duration of antithyroid drug therapy among newly diagnosed Graves' patients was under 3 months.

This clonotype was counted ten times or more. What it binds is not known. Study results and caveats: Samples came from peripheral blood alone, without thyroid tissue.

This CDR3 spans 13 amino acids. V lost 2 bases, J lost 3 bases, and 7 bases lay in between. In germline, CDR1 is SGHTA, CDR2 FQGTGA. Library construction for TCR beta used iRepertoire HTBI primers and Arm-PCR of CDR3 regions. TCRdb reprocessed the multiplex PCR reads with MiXCR, giving one entry per CDR3 protein. The sample lists around 500,000 distinct CDR3 sequences; roughly 14% were seen once. Noted time point: newly diagnosed GD, antithyroid drugs for less than 3 months. From RNA extracted from PBMCs, the TCR library was made. A further study also used this sample, focusing on T cells in Graves' hyperthyroidism and ophthalmopathy. Turning to that study: The diagnostic basis comprised clinical symptoms, serum thyroxine and TRAb, thyroid ultrasound and orbital computed tomography. Blood also carried most thyroid clonotypes expanded above 0.001.

V gene TRBV7-3 combines with J gene TRBJ1-1; no clear D gene. Sequenced material: peripheral blood mononuclear cells (PBMCs), taken at new diagnosis, from a patient treated with antithyroid drugs. The sequence derives from a man aged 25 to 45 with Graves disease. The CDR3 DNA is TGTGCCAGCAGCTTAGACCGGGACACTGAAGCTTTCTTT. Translating gives CASSLDRDTEAFF.